Sequencing of this T cell receptor beta chain was carried out in a study of beta chain features in type 1 diabetes. Study context: All of the samples together had some 99 million sorted cells examined.

The whole isolated RNA underwent reverse transcription, so sequencing captured expressed TCRB transcripts. Generated by immunoSEQ multiplex PCR, the TCRdb table keeps only in-frame clones and is missing some. This sample has 310,000 or so clones; 9.3% occur once, and the top ten carry roughly 1%. Averaging approximately 0.11 L, one heparinised blood draw came from each individual donor. In this sample, this clone turned up a few times. Antigen: not known. Germline V gene data show CDR1 as SGHRS and CDR2 as YFSETQ. Trimming cost V 4 bases and J 5 bases; bases outside gene matches: 0. The CDR3 covers 13 residues. Findings and limits, study-wide: Patients with Type 1 diabetes showed moderately but significantly shorter TCRB CDR3s in all four CD4+ subsets. An over-representation of cells with high TCR expression could result from cDNA sequencing.

The sequenced sample was central memory CD4+ T cells from blood. The chain employs TRBV5-1 and TRBJ2-5, with TRBD2 matching 12 bases. The receptor comes from a man aged 25-45 years with type 1 diabetes. The CDR3 here is CASSGTSGETQYF. CDR3 nucleotides: TGCGCCAGCAGCGGGACTAGCGGGGAGACCCAGTACTTC.